This is a list of T cell receptor beta chains from one sample in a study of quantifying T cell responses using KT2 cells. TCRdb recomputed calls from the UMI-ligation and nested PCR reads with MiXCR, one row per CDR3 protein. The sample carries some 48,000 distinct CDR3 sequences, 11% recorded once. Sequencing input: PBMCs spiked with cells of the T cell clone KT2. These receptors came from a human donor. Both conserved end residues are part of each CDR3. D genes are given only for firm matches. Some rows mark clone size as missing; the rest say once, few, many or name a class of expanded clone.

TRBJ2-3	TRBV24-1	.	TRBD2	TGTGCCACCAGTGAACCGGGACTAGCTGCGCAGTATTTT	CATSEPGLAAQYF
TRBJ1-2	TRBV7-2	few	.	TGTGCCAGCAGCCAAAACAGGATCTTGAATGGCTACACCTTC	CASSQNRILNGYTF
TRBJ2-1	TRBV6-6	few	TRBD2	TGTGCCAGCACCTTAATAGCGGGGTCGGTGAATGAGCAGTTCTTC	CASTLIAGSVNEQFF
TRBJ2-3	TRBV12-3/TRBV12-4	many	TRBD2	TGTGCCAGCAGTTCCTACGCCGGGACTAGAGTTCCAGATACGCAGTATTTT	CASSSYAGTRVPDTQYF
TRBJ1-4	TRBV20-1	few	.	TGCAGTGCTAGAGATAGGGTGGCGTATGAAAAACTGTTTTTT	CSARDRVAYEKLFF
TRBJ1-5	TRBV24-1	many	TRBD1	TGTGCCACCAGTGATAACAGGGGCGATAGCAATCAGCCCCAGCATTTT	CATSDNRGDSNQPQHF
TRBJ2-3	TRBV7-3	many	TRBD2	TGTGCCAGCAGCCAAGAGCGGGACGGTACGCAGTATTTT	CASSQERDGTQYF
TRBJ2-7	TRBV20-1	many	TRBD1	TGCAGTGCTCGGGACAGACCCAGCTCCTACGAGCAGTACTTC	CSARDRPSSYEQYF
TRBJ1-2	TRBV10-3	few	.	TGTGCCATCAGTTCCACAGGGTCTAACTATGGCTACACCTTC	CAISSTGSNYGYTF
TRBJ2-3	TRBV27	many	.	TGTGCCAGCAGTTTATCGAACAGATTCGCAGATACGCAGTATTTT	CASSLSNRFADTQYF
TRBJ2-6	TRBV7-8	.	.	TGTGCCAGCAGCTGGGGGGTCTACAGGAAATACTCTGGGGCCAACGTCCTGACTTTC	CASSWGVYRKYSGANVLTF